The present entry profiles one T cell receptor beta chain with its context. The antigen is not known. The junction had 6 bases not matched to a gene; V was cut back by 5 bases and J by 5 bases. The CDR3 covers 14 residues. This record comes from a study of post-analysis software for immune sequencing data. Broader study findings: By F measure, samples from a shared preparation batch strongly co-clustered. Comparison of patients with controls showed 4 to 6 TRBV segments more frequent in patients, TRBV5-6, TRBV5-1 and TRBV20-1 among them.

Tagging with unique molecular identifiers was a feature of the TCR beta cDNA libraries. Input amounts of roughly 0.85 to 10 million T cells were used. These gave 500,000 or so cDNA molecules, so each molecule approximated one T cell. TCRdb fed the PCR reads into MiXCR, producing one record per CDR3 protein. This table holds hundreds of thousands of distinct CDR3 sequences, approximately 30% found once. The source of this sequence is a girl aged 5-17 years with multiple sclerosis. The chain couples TRBV12-3 or TRBV12-4 to TRBJ2-3; 8 bases are shared with TRBD2. The sample comprised blood. The chain's CDR3 is CASSPGLAQDTQYF. The CDR3 DNA sequence: TGTGCCAGCAGTCCCGGACTAGCCCAAGATACGCAGTATTTT.